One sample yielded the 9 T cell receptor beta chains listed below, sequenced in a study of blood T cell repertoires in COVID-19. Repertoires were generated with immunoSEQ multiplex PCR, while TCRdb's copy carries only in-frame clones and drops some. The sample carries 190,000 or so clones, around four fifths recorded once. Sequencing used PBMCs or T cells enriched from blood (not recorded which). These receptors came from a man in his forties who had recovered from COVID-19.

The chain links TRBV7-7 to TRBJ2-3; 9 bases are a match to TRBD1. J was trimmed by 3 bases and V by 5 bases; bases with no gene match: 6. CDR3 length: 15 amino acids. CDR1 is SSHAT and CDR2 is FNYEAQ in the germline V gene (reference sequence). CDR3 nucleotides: TGTGCCAGCAGCCGTGGGACAGGGCGAACAGATACGCAGTATTTT. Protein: CASSRGTGRTDTQYF.

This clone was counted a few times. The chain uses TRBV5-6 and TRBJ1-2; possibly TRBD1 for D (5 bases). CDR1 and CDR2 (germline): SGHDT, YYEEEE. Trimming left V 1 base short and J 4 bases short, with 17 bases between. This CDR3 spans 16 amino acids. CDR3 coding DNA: TGTGCCAGCAGCTTGTTGGACGCGAGACAGTCCTATGGCTACACCTTC. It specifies CASSLLDARQSYGYTF.

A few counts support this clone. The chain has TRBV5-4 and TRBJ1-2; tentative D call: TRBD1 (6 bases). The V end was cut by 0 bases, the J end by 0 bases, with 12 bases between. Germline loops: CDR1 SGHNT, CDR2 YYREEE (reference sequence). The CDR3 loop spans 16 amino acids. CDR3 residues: CASSLAGQRANYGYTF. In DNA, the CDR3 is TGTGCCAGCAGCTTGGCCGGACAGAGAGCTAACTATGGCTACACCTTC.

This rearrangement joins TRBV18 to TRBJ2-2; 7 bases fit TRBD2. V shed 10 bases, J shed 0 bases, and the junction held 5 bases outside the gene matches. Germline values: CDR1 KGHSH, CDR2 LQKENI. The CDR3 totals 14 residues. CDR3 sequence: CATRGGANTGELFF. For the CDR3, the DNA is TGTGCCACCCGGGGAGGGGCGAACACCGGGGAGCTGTTTTTT.

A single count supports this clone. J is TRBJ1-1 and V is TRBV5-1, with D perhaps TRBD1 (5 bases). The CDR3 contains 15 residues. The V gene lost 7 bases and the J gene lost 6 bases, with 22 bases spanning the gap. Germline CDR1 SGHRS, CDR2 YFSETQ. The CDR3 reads CASGRQGQGGPEAFF. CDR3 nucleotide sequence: TGCGCCAGCGGTCGTCAAGGCCAGGGAGGTCCTGAAGCTTTCTTT.

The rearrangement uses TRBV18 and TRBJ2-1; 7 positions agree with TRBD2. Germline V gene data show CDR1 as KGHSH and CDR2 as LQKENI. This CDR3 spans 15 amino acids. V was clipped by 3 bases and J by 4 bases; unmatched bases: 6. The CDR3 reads CASSPRENEYNEQFF. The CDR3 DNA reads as TGTGCCAGCTCACCGCGGGAGAATGAGTACAATGAGCAGTTCTTC.

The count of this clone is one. The DNA of the CDR3 is TGTGCCAGCAGCAATGGGGGGGAGGTTCAGCCCCAGCATTTT. This gives the protein CASSNGGEVQPQHF. The chain couples TRBV21-1 to TRBJ1-5. TRBV21-1 is tagged as a pseudogene. The CDR3 spans 14 residues.

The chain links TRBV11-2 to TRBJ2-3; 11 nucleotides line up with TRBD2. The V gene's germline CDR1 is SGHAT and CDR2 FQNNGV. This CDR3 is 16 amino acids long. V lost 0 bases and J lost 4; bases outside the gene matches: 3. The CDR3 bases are TGTGCCAGCAGCTTAGAGGGTAGCGGGGGGGCAGATACGCAGTATTTT. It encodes CASSLEGSGGADTQYF.

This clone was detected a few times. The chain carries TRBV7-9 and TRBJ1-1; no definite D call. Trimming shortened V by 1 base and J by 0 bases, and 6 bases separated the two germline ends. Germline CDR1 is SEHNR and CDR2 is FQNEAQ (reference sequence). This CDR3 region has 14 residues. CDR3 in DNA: TGTGCCAGCAGCTTAGGCGCGGTGAACACTGAAGCTTTCTTT. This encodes CASSLGAVNTEAFF. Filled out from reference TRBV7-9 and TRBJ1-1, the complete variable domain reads DTGVSQNPRHKITKRGQNVTFRCDPISEHNRLYWYRQTLGQGPEFLTYFQNEAQLEKSRLLSDRFSAERPKGSFSTLEIQRTEQGDSAMYLCASSLGAVNTEAFFGQGTRLTVV.